Below are 27 T cell receptor beta chains sequenced from a single sample in a study of PD-L1 blockade in urothelial cancer. The assay was immunoSEQ multiplex PCR, and TCRdb's table has in-frame clones only and misses some. The data contain about 30,000 clones, around 87% of them singletons. The sequences come from PBMCs, collected around atezolizumab (anti-PD-L1) treatment. Receptor source: a man in his fifties with urothelial cancer.

This clone was seen only once. The chain combines TRBV19 with TRBJ2-4; maybe TRBD1 (5 bases). Trimming cost V 0 bases and J 0 bases, with 9 bases left between them. This CDR3 has 16 amino acids. Germline values: CDR1 LNHDA, CDR2 SQIVND (reference sequence). The CDR3 loop is CASSIDAGIAKNIQYF. The CDR3 DNA is TGTGCCAGTAGTATAGATGCAGGGATAGCCAAAAACATTCAGTACTTC.

The chain couples TRBV7-2 to TRBJ1-5, with TRBD1 matching over 8 bases. V lost 4 bases and J lost 7; bases outside the gene matches: 3. The CDR3 spans 13 residues. CDR1 and CDR2 from the germline V gene are SGHTA and FQGNSA. Here the CDR3 reads CASSSRQGQPQHF. In nucleotides, the CDR3 is TGTGCCAGCAGCTCAAGACAGGGGCAGCCCCAGCATTTT.

This sequence joins TRBV27 and TRBJ1-5, with D unresolved. CDR1 is MNHEY and CDR2 is SMNVEV in the germline V gene (reference sequence). There are 16 residues in the CDR3. The V and J ends lost 5 bases and 7 bases respectively, with 21 bases between them. The CDR3 DNA reads as TGTGCCAGCAGTCCTAGAGCTTCCCCCGTGCTACAGCCCCAGCATTTT. This encodes CASSPRASPVLQPQHF.

V and J are TRBV27 and TRBJ2-2, with TRBD1 identical over 8 bases. Germline-derived CDR1 and CDR2 are MNHEY and SMNVEV (reference sequence). The V and J ends lost 5 bases and 5 bases, in that order; junction bases with no gene match: 7. The CDR3 extends over 15 amino acids. The chain's CDR3 is CASSPQGAGTGELFF. CDR3 coding DNA: TGTGCCAGCAGTCCCCAGGGGGCAGGGACCGGGGAGCTGTTTTTT.

CDR3 bases: TGCGCCAGCAGCCAAGGCGGGACCCCGCGCGGGGATGAGCAGTTCTTC. It specifies CASSQGGTPRGDEQFF. V usage is TRBV4-1 and J usage is TRBJ2-1, with a weak D call TRBD2 (6 bases). Deletions cut 1 base from V and 8 bases from J, with 18 bases between. Germline loops: CDR1 MGHRA, CDR2 YSYEKL. The CDR3 sequence is 16 residues long.

The genes are TRBV9 and TRBJ2-7, with D perhaps matching TRBD2 (5 bases). In germline, CDR1 is SGDLS, CDR2 YYNGEE. This CDR3 contains 16 residues. V was cut by 3 bases and J by 2 bases, with 18 bases left in between. The CDR3 here is CASSERANPLAYEQYF. CDR3 nucleotide sequence: TGTGCCAGCAGCGAGAGGGCCAATCCTCTTGCCTACGAGCAGTACTTC.

The chain is built from TRBV5-1 and TRBJ2-7; D not certain. V dropped 7 bases and J dropped 1 base, with 18 bases sitting between them. The germline CDR1 and CDR2 sequences are SGHRS and YFSETQ. There are 15 residues in the CDR3. Here the CDR3 reads CASGGLGAPSYEQYF. CDR3 DNA: TGCGCCAGCGGCGGTCTCGGTGCCCCTTCCTACGAGCAGTACTTC. The full variable domain, rest sourced from reference TRBV5-1 and TRBJ2-7, is KAGVTQTPRYLIKTRGQQVTLSCSPISGHRSVSWYQQTPGQGLQFLFEYFSETQRNKGNFPGRFSGRQFSNSRSEMNVSTLELGDSALYLCASGGLGAPSYEQYFGPGTRLTVT.

The J gene is TRBJ2-7, the V gene TRBV9; 10 bases fit TRBD1. After removal of 3 bases from V and 2 bases from J, the junction contained 11 bases not matched to a gene. This CDR3 is built from 17 residues. CDR1 is SGDLS, CDR2 YYNGEE, per germline. CDR3 sequence (DNA): TGTGCCAGCAGCGCCTCATCCGGGACAGGGGCACCCTACGAGCAGTACTTC. It is translated as CASSASSGTGAPYEQYF.

The V call is TRBV28, the J call TRBJ2-7, with D perhaps TRBD1 (6 bases). CDR1 and CDR2 (germline): MDHEN, SYDVKM. The CDR3 runs to 16 residues. The V gene lost 7 bases and the J gene lost 2 bases, with 21 bases spanning the gap. The CDR3 DNA is TGTGCCAGCACCAGGGTGGGGCGAGGGGGTACCTACGAGCAGTACTTC. It yields the protein CASTRVGRGGTYEQYF. Full variable domain (outside the CDR3, taken from reference TRBV28 and TRBJ2-7): DVKVTQSSRYLVKRTGEKVFLECVQDMDHENMFWYRQDPGLGLRLIYFSYDVKMKEKGDIPEGYSVSREKKERFSLILESASTNQTSMYLCASTRVGRGGTYEQYFGPGTRLTVT.

The chain joins TRBV7-3 to TRBJ2-1; possibly TRBD2 for D (6 bases). This CDR3 comprises 15 residues. Germline CDR1 reads SGHTA; CDR2 reads FQGTGA. V was clipped by 4 bases and J by 1 base, with 11 bases between them. CDR3 nucleotide sequence: TGTGCCAGCAGCTCCTCCGGGGGTTCCTACAATGAGCAGTTCTTC. Residues: CASSSSGGSYNEQFF. Using reference TRBV7-3 and TRBJ2-1 for the parts outside the CDR3, the full variable domain is GAGVSQTPSNKVTEKGKYVELRCDPISGHTALYWYRQSLGQGPEFLIYFQGTGAADDSGLPNDRFFAVRPEGSVSTLKIQRTERGDSAVYLCASSSSGGSYNEQFFGPGTRLTVL.

CDR3 protein: CASSSEAGGLAKNIQYF. CDR3 DNA: TGTGCCAGCAGCTCCGAAGCGGGGGGGCTAGCCAAAAACATTCAGTACTTC. The rearrangement joins TRBV7-9 to TRBJ2-4; TRBD2 agrees at 10 bases. V gave up 4 bases and J gave up 0 bases; unmatched junction bases: 6. The CDR3 has 17 amino acids. Germline V lookup: CDR1 SEHNR, CDR2 FQNEAQ (reference sequence).

This clone was seen a few times. V usage is TRBV19 and J usage is TRBJ1-6; 8 positions match TRBD1. Germline V gives CDR1 LNHDA, CDR2 SQIVND (reference sequence). The CDR3 contains 15 residues. Trimming at V came to 5 bases and at J to 9 bases, leaving 9 bases not matched to a gene. Here the CDR3 DNA reads TGTGCCAGTAGTTCGCGGACAGGGCTGGGTTCACCCCTCCACTTT. This sequence encodes CASSSRTGLGSPLHF.

This chain joins TRBV6-6 and TRBJ2-7; 8 nucleotides agree with TRBD2. The CDR3 is 14 amino acids. V shed 7 bases and J 3 bases; nucleotides not matched to a gene: 8. The germline gives CDR1 MNHNY, CDR2 SVGAGI (reference sequence). The CDR3 spells CASTPGLGGYEQYF. The CDR3 DNA sequence: TGTGCCAGCACCCCGGGACTAGGAGGCTACGAGCAGTACTTC.

The chain is built from TRBV9 and TRBJ1-4, with TRBD1 matching over 7 bases. The V gene's germline CDR1 is SGDLS and CDR2 YYNGEE. This CDR3 has 16 amino acids. The trim removed 3 bases at V and 4 bases at J, leaving 9 bases unmatched. The CDR3: CASSANRGTFNEKLFF. Written as DNA, the CDR3 is TGTGCCAGCAGCGCGAACAGGGGCACCTTTAATGAAAAACTGTTTTTT.

This clone turned up a few times. The chain uses TRBV27 and TRBJ2-5, with unresolved D. Trimming took 6 bases from V and 1 from J, leaving 9 bases between them. CDR3 size: 13 residues. Germline V gene data show CDR1 as MNHEY and CDR2 as SMNVEV (reference sequence). CDR3 in amino acids: CASSRVVQETQYF. The CDR3, as DNA: TGTGCCAGCAGCCGTGTAGTCCAAGAGACCCAGTACTTC.

The chain joins TRBV21-1 to TRBJ2-6; the D call in the table, TRBD1, was not verified against the DNA. TRBV21-1 is labeled a pseudogene. CDR3 size: 19 residues. The CDR3 DNA reads TGTGCCAGCAGCAAAGTCCGGGACATGAATGACTCTGGGGCCAACGTCCTGACTTTC. Translating it yields CASSKVRDMNDSGANVLTF.

The chain joins TRBV28 to TRBJ2-2; the D gene is possibly TRBD1 (6 bases). Germline V gene data show CDR1 as MDHEN and CDR2 as SYDVKM. CDR3 length: 15 residues. Between the trimmed V and J ends, which lost 3 bases and 2 bases, there was a span of 10 bases. The CDR3 reads CASSFQGPNTGELFF. The CDR3 DNA reads as TGTGCCAGCAGTTTCCAGGGGCCCAACACCGGGGAGCTGTTTTTT.

This sequence joins TRBV6-5 and TRBJ1-4, with D possibly being TRBD1 (5 bases). The V gene's germline CDR1 is MNHEY and CDR2 SVGAGI. The CDR3 length is 14 residues. V shed 5 bases and J shed 2 bases, with 9 bases lying between them. CDR3 residues: CASSPTDTNEKLFF. CDR3 sequence (DNA): TGTGCCAGCAGTCCGACAGATACTAATGAAAAACTGTTTTTT.

This chain links TRBV2 with TRBJ1-6; weak D call: TRBD1 (5 bases). V lost 11 bases and J 9 bases, leaving 14 bases between the germline ends. CDR1 and CDR2 (germline): SNHLY, FYNNEI. The CDR3 has 12 residues. The CDR3 is CAGQGFGSPLHF. The CDR3 nucleotides are TGTGCCGGCCAGGGTTTCGGTTCACCCCTCCACTTT.

V and J are TRBV11-3 and TRBJ1-1, with 11 bases aligning to TRBD1. J was trimmed by 3 bases and V by 5 bases; bases with no gene match: 5. The CDR3 totals 15 residues. From germline, CDR1 is SGHNT and CDR2 YENEEA. The CDR3 sequence: CASSPGQGAHTEAFF. The CDR3 DNA sequence: TGTGCCAGCAGCCCAGGACAGGGGGCTCACACTGAAGCTTTCTTT.

This clone has only one observation. The chain has TRBV2 and TRBJ1-5; tentative D call: TRBD1 (5 bases). Trimming took off 1 base at V and 4 bases at J, with 8 bases between the two ends. The CDR3 loop spans 14 amino acids. In germline, CDR1 is SNHLY, CDR2 FYNNEI. The DNA for the CDR3 is TGTGCCAGCAGTGAAGGACAGTTAAATCAGCCCCAGCATTTT. Amino acids: CASSEGQLNQPQHF. The whole variable domain, filled in from reference TRBV2 and TRBJ1-5, reads EPEVTQTPSHQVTQMGQEVILRCVPISNHLYFYWYRQILGQKVEFLVSFYNNEISEKSEIFDDQFSVERPDGSNFTLKIRSTKLEDSAMYFCASSEGQLNQPQHFGDGTRLSIL.

The chain carries TRBV5-1 and TRBJ2-3; perhaps TRBD2 as D (6 bases). The V gene's germline CDR1 is SGHRS and CDR2 YFSETQ. Between the trimmed V and J ends, which lost 0 bases and 2 bases, there was a span of 10 bases. This CDR3 has 15 amino acids. CDR3 DNA: TGCGCCAGCAGCTTGGGGAGGGCCATCACAGATACGCAGTATTTT. Translating it yields CASSLGRAITDTQYF.

CDR3 sequence (DNA): TGTGCCAGCAGTTTGGCAGGCTCGTCGGCCGGGGAGCTGTTTTTT. It is translated as CASSLAGSSAGELFF. This chain connects TRBV27 to TRBJ2-2; no firm D call. Trimming pared 3 bases from V and 6 bases from J, leaving 14 bases between. Germline loops: CDR1 MNHEY, CDR2 SMNVEV (reference sequence). The CDR3 runs to 15 residues.

CDR3 in amino acids: CASSVLGVGYTF. CDR3 DNA: TGTGCCAGCAGCGTTTTAGGGGTTGGCTACACCTTC. The rearrangement links TRBV9 to TRBJ1-2, with D possibly TRBD1 on 5 matching bases. V was shortened by 2 bases and J by 7 bases, with 9 bases between the two germline ends. The CDR3 is 12 residues long. Per germline, CDR1 SGDLS and CDR2 YYNGEE.

V is TRBV13 and J is TRBJ2-7, with 13 bases lining up with TRBD2. The CDR3 covers 15 residues. Trimming removed 5 bases from V and 2 bases from J; junction bases left unmatched: 3. The germline V gene has CDR1 PRHDT and CDR2 FYEKMQ (reference sequence). This CDR3 reads CASSPGLAGTYEQYF. DNA for the CDR3: TGTGCCAGCAGCCCGGGACTAGCGGGAACCTACGAGCAGTACTTC.

The CDR3 region is CASARGYEQYF. CDR3 nucleotides: TGTGCTAGTGCCCGGGGCTACGAGCAGTACTTC. This chain connects TRBV12-5 to TRBJ2-7, with a weak D call TRBD2 (5 bases). Deletions cut 7 bases from V and 3 bases from J, with 7 bases between. Germline V gives CDR1 LGHNT, CDR2 FRNRAP. This CDR3 spans 11 amino acids.

This chain uses TRBV6-1 with TRBJ1-5, with D possibly matching TRBD1 (5 bases). This CDR3 has 15 residues. CDR1 MNHNS and CDR2 SASEGT come from the germline V gene. The V end was cut by 1 base, the J end by 6 bases, with 13 bases between. The DNA of the CDR3 is TGTGCCAGCAGTGAAGGCGGGGGATGGGGTCAGCCCCAGCATTTT. This codes for CASSEGGGWGQPQHF.